This entry describes one T cell receptor (beta chain). The germline CDR1 and CDR2 sequences are LNHDA and SQIVND (reference sequence). The CDR3 runs 14 residues. V lost 7 bases and J 4 bases, leaving 16 bases between the germline ends. The sample is drawn from a study of blood T cell repertoires in COVID-19. Overall study context: Sites across the United States, Italy and Spain contributed samples from acute and convalescent COVID-19. In each case, the material was cDNA or gDNA derived from T cells, B-cell-depleted T cells, or PBMCs.

Under the authors' procedure: Amplification of reference gene primers provided the estimated nucleated cell counts. Using immunoSEQ multiplex PCR, the repertoire was profiled, and TCRdb retains in-frame clones only, with some absent. V and J calls and clone size are given by that table; D and trimming were obtained from the DNA. Of about 42,000 clones listed, around 91% are singletons. Input material: peripheral blood. The clonotype originates from a man in his fifties or sixties with active COVID-19. This sequence joins TRBV19 and TRBJ1-2; D possibly corresponds to TRBD1 (5 bases). Here the CDR3 reads CASTLAGRSYGYTF. Here the CDR3 DNA reads TGTGCCAGTACGTTGGCAGGGCGTAGCTATGGCTACACCTTC. The variable domain in full, completed from reference TRBV19 and TRBJ1-2, reads DGGITQSPKYLFRKEGQNVTLSCEQNLNHDAMYWYRQDPGQGLRLIYYSQIVNDFQKGDIAEGYSVSREKKESFPLTVTSAQKNPTAFYLCASTLAGRSYGYTFGSGTRLTVV.